Listed below are T cell receptor beta chains from one sample, sequenced in a study of shared clonotypes between healthy human individuals. Measured with immunoSEQ multiplex PCR; TCRdb has only the in-frame clones, and not every one. There are approximately 2.1 million clones in the sample; 93% occur only once, and 0.39% lies in the top ten. Source material: naive CD4+ T cells from PBMCs. The receptors come from a man younger than 30 in good health. Some clones in this sample may be carry-over from other donors' samples. The CDR3 runs from the conserved cysteine through the conserved F or W. Fields, in order: D gene, V gene, J gene, clone size, CDR3 protein, CDR3 DNA. A D gene is named only where the DNA matches it firmly. Only some rows state a clone size, as once, few, many or a class for expanded clones.

D gene: -
V gene: TRBV19
J gene: TRBJ1-2
clone size: once
CDR3 protein: CASSTVRTEIYGYTF
CDR3 DNA: TGTGCCAGTAGTACCGTTCGGACAGAGATCTATGGCTACACCTTC

D gene: -
V gene: TRBV28
J gene: TRBJ2-7
clone size: -
CDR3 protein: CASQHPAYEQYF
CDR3 DNA: TGTGCCTCACAGCACCCCGCCTACGAGCAGTACTTC

D gene: -
V gene: TRBV7-9
J gene: TRBJ2-2
clone size: -
CDR3 protein: CASIWGPTGELFF
CDR3 DNA: TGTGCCAGCATCTGGGGACCCACCGGGGAGCTGTTTTTT

D gene: -
V gene: TRBV7-9
J gene: TRBJ2-1
clone size: -
CDR3 protein: CASSSGAYNEQFF
CDR3 DNA: TGTGCCAGCAGTTCCGGGGCCTACAATGAGCAGTTCTTC

D gene: -
V gene: TRBV5-1
J gene: TRBJ1-3
clone size: -
CDR3 protein: CASSLRTLDPGNTIYF
CDR3 DNA: TGCGCCAGCAGCTTGAGGACCTTAGACCCTGGAAACACCATATATTTT

D gene: TRBD1
V gene: TRBV10-3
J gene: TRBJ1-4
clone size: -
CDR3 protein: CAISDLGGQGDEKLFF
CDR3 DNA: TGTGCCATCAGTGATTTGGGGGGACAGGGTGACGAAAAACTGTTTTTT

D gene: TRBD2
V gene: TRBV27
J gene: TRBJ2-2
clone size: -
CDR3 protein: CASSYGGIAGELFF
CDR3 DNA: TGTGCCAGCAGTTACGGGGGGATCGCCGGGGAGCTGTTTTTT

D gene: TRBD1
V gene: TRBV30
J gene: TRBJ1-4
clone size: -
CDR3 protein: CAWATGTGNEKLFF
CDR3 DNA: TGTGCCTGGGCGACCGGGACAGGGAATGAAAAACTGTTTTTT

D gene: TRBD1
V gene: TRBV6-1
J gene: TRBJ1-1
clone size: -
CDR3 protein: CASIRQGNTEAFF
CDR3 DNA: TGTGCCAGCATTCGACAGGGGAACACTGAAGCTTTCTTT

D gene: -
V gene: TRBV6-6
J gene: TRBJ1-4
clone size: -
CDR3 protein: CASRRGGSANEKLFF
CDR3 DNA: TGTGCCAGCAGACGTGGGGGGTCGGCTAATGAAAAACTGTTTTTT

D gene: -
V gene: TRBV2
J gene: TRBJ2-7
clone size: -
CDR3 protein: CASRDDIYEQYF
CDR3 DNA: TGTGCCAGCAGAGACGACATTTACGAGCAGTACTTC

D gene: -
V gene: TRBV5-1
J gene: TRBJ2-3
clone size: -
CDR3 protein: CASSLGPVQADTQYF
CDR3 DNA: TGCGCCAGCAGCCTGGGTCCGGTTCAGGCAGATACGCAGTATTTT

D gene: TRBD2
V gene: TRBV4-1
J gene: TRBJ2-1
clone size: -
CDR3 protein: CASSQLTGTSGRRDSYNEQFF
CDR3 DNA: TGCGCCAGCAGCCAGCTTACCGGGACTAGCGGGAGGCGCGACTCCTACAATGAGCAGTTCTTC

D gene: -
V gene: TRBV4-3
J gene: TRBJ1-2
clone size: -
CDR3 protein: CASSPSGTLYGYTF
CDR3 DNA: TGCGCCAGCAGTCCCTCAGGGACTCTCTATGGCTACACCTTC

D gene: -
V gene: TRBV7-2
J gene: TRBJ2-1
clone size: -
CDR3 protein: CASSPGAVYNEQFF
CDR3 DNA: TGTGCCAGCAGCCCCGGGGCCGTCTACAATGAGCAGTTCTTC

D gene: TRBD1
V gene: TRBV9
J gene: TRBJ1-4
clone size: -
CDR3 protein: CASSFTGTVGEKLFF
CDR3 DNA: TGTGCCAGCAGTTTCACCGGGACAGTGGGGGAAAAACTGTTTTTT

D gene: -
V gene: TRBV12-5
J gene: TRBJ2-3
clone size: -
CDR3 protein: CASGGPGRPDTQYF
CDR3 DNA: TGTGCTAGTGGTGGACCGGGACGGCCAGATACGCAGTATTTT

D gene: -
V gene: TRBV18
J gene: TRBJ1-5
clone size: -
CDR3 protein: CASSPPLNQPQHF
CDR3 DNA: TGTGCCAGCTCACCACCTCTCAATCAGCCCCAGCATTTT

D gene: -
V gene: TRBV15
J gene: TRBJ2-5
clone size: -
CDR3 protein: CATSNQETQYF
CDR3 DNA: TGTGCCACCAGCAACCAAGAGACCCAGTACTTC

D gene: -
V gene: TRBV5-8
J gene: TRBJ1-1
clone size: -
CDR3 protein: CASSFGTANF
CDR3 DNA: TGTGCCAGCAGCTTCGGGACGGCTAATTTT

D gene: TRBD2
V gene: TRBV5-1
J gene: TRBJ2-3
clone size: -
CDR3 protein: CASRPSGNSDTQYF
CDR3 DNA: TGCGCCAGCAGACCTAGCGGGAATTCAGATACGCAGTATTTT

D gene: -
V gene: TRBV25-1
J gene: TRBJ2-3
clone size: -
CDR3 protein: CASSQADGTDTQYF
CDR3 DNA: TGTGCCAGCAGCCAAGCGGACGGCACAGATACGCAGTATTTT

D gene: -
V gene: TRBV27
J gene: TRBJ2-7
clone size: -
CDR3 protein: CASRTLFSGEQYF
CDR3 DNA: TGTGCCAGCAGAACCCTCTTTTCCGGCGAGCAGTACTTC

D gene: TRBD2
V gene: TRBV5-4
J gene: TRBJ2-7
clone size: -
CDR3 protein: CASSLAQSSGRYEQYF
CDR3 DNA: TGTGCCAGCAGCTTGGCCCAGTCTAGCGGGAGGTACGAGCAGTACTTC

D gene: TRBD2
V gene: TRBV28
J gene: TRBJ2-7
clone size: -
CDR3 protein: CASSRTSGRGYEQYF
CDR3 DNA: TGTGCCAGCAGCCGGACTAGCGGGAGGGGCTACGAGCAGTACTTC

D gene: -
V gene: TRBV10-1
J gene: TRBJ2-5
clone size: -
CDR3 protein: CASRGQLEYQETQYF
CDR3 DNA: TGCGCCAGCAGAGGACAGTTAGAGTACCAAGAGACCCAGTACTTC

D gene: -
V gene: TRBV4-1
J gene: TRBJ2-1
clone size: -
CDR3 protein: CASSPPGDLNEQFF
CDR3 DNA: TGCGCCAGCAGCCCCCCAGGGGACCTCAATGAGCAGTTCTTC

D gene: TRBD1
V gene: TRBV7-9
J gene: TRBJ1-4
clone size: -
CDR3 protein: CASSQLDRAGVWKGEKLFF
CDR3 DNA: TGTGCCAGCAGCCAACTGGACAGGGCGGGGGTGTGGAAAGGTGAAAAACTGTTTTTT

D gene: TRBD2
V gene: TRBV7-9
J gene: TRBJ2-5
clone size: -
CDR3 protein: CASSPRGSGRVETQYF
CDR3 DNA: TGTGCCAGCAGCCCCAGGGGTAGCGGGAGAGTAGAGACCCAGTACTTC

D gene: -
V gene: TRBV28
J gene: TRBJ1-2
clone size: -
CDR3 protein: CASSLKGSGYTF
CDR3 DNA: TGTGCCAGCAGTTTAAAAGGGAGTGGCTACACCTTC

D gene: -
V gene: TRBV11-2
J gene: TRBJ1-1
clone size: once
CDR3 protein: CASSFLSEHTEAFF
CDR3 DNA: TGTGCCAGCAGCTTTCTGAGTGAGCACACTGAAGCTTTCTTT

D gene: -
V gene: TRBV28
J gene: TRBJ2-1
clone size: -
CDR3 protein: CASNMYGGLSYNEQFF
CDR3 DNA: TGTGCCAGCAACATGTATGGCGGGCTCTCCTACAATGAGCAGTTCTTC

D gene: -
V gene: TRBV18
J gene: TRBJ2-2
clone size: -
CDR3 protein: CASSPPNTVYEGTGELFF
CDR3 DNA: TGTGCCAGCTCACCACCGAATACAGTTTATGAGGGCACCGGGGAGCTGTTTTTT